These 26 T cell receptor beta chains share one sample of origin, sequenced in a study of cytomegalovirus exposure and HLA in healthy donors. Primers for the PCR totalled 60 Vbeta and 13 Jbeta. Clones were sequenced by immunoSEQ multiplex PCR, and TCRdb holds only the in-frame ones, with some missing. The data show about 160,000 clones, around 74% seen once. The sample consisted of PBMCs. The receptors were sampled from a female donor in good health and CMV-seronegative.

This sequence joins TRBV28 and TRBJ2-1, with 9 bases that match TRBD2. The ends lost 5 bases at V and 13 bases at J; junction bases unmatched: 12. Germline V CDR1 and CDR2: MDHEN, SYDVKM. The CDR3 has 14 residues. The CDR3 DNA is TGTGCCAGCAGTGCCGTGAGCGGGAGGTCCCCTCAGTTCTTC. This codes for CASSAVSGRSPQFF.

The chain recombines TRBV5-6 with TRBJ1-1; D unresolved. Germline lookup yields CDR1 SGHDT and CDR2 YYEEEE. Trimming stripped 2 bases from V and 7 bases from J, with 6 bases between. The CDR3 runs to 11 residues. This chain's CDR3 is CASSFRSEAFF. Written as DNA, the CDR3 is TGTGCCAGCAGCTTCCGGAGTGAAGCTTTCTTT.

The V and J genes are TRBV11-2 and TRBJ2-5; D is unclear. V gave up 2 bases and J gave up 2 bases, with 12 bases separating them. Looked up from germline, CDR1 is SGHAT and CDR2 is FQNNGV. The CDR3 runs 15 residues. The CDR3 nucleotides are TGTGCCAGCAGCTTACGGTTTACAGAACAAGAGACCCAGTACTTC. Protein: CASSLRFTEQETQYF.

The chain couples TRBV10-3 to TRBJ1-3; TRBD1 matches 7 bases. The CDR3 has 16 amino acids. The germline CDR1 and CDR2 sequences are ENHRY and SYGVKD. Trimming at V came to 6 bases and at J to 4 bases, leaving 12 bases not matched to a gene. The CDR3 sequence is CAIRANTGAGGNTIYF. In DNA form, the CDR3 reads TGTGCCATCAGGGCCAACACAGGGGCCGGAGGAAACACCATATATTTT.

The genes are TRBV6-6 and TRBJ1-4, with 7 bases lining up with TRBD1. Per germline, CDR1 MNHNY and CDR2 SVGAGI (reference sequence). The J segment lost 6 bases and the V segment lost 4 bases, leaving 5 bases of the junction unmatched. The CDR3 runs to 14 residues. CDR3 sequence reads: CASSWSQGDEKLFF. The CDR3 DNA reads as TGTGCCAGCAGTTGGAGCCAGGGGGATGAAAAACTGTTTTTT.

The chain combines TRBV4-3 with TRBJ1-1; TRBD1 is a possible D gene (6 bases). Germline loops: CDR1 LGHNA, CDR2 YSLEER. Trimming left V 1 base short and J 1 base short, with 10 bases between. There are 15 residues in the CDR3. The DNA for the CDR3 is TGCGCCAGCAGCCAAGCTACAGGGAGGAACACTGAAGCTTTCTTT. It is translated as CASSQATGRNTEAFF.

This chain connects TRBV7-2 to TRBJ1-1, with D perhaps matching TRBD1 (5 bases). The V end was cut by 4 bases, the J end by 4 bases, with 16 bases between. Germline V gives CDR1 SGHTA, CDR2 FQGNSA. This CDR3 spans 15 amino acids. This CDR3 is CASSSSWGQGTEAFF. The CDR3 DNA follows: TGTGCCAGCAGCTCCTCGTGGGGCCAAGGCACTGAAGCTTTCTTT.

This CDR3 reads CASSVDPQGYTEAFF. CDR3 in DNA: TGTGCCAGCAGCGTAGACCCCCAGGGCTACACTGAAGCTTTCTTT. The chain links TRBV9 to TRBJ1-1; D may be TRBD1 (5 bases). V was pared by 0 bases and J by 3 bases, with 12 bases between. There are 15 residues in the CDR3. CDR1 is SGDLS, CDR2 YYNGEE, per germline.

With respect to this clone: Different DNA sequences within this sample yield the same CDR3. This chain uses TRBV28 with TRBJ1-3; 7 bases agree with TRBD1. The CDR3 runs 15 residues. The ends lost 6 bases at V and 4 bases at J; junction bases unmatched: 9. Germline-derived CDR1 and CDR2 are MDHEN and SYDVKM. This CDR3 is CASSLTGVGGNTIYF. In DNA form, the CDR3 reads TGTGCCAGCAGCCTCACAGGGGTGGGAGGAAACACCATATATTTT.

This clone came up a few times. The CDR3 region is CAWSQWDRVGGYTF. In DNA, the CDR3 is TGTGCCTGGAGTCAATGGGACAGGGTGGGAGGCTACACCTTC. This chain uses TRBV30 with TRBJ1-2; 9 bases fit TRBD1. This CDR3 has 14 residues. Germline values: CDR1 GTSNPN, CDR2 SVGIG (reference sequence). With 2 bases clipped from V and 8 bases from J, the junction kept 9 bases outside the gene matches.

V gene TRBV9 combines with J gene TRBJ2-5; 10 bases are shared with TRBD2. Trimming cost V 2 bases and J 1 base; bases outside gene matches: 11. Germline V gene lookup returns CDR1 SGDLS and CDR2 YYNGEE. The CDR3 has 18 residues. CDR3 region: CASSVGSSGSYRQETQYF. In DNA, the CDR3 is TGTGCCAGCAGCGTGGGGTCTAGCGGGAGCTACCGCCAAGAGACCCAGTACTTC.

The CDR3 coding sequence is TGTGCCTGGAGTGTAGGGGGTGGTGGAAACACCATATATTTT. As protein: CAWSVGGGGNTIYF. The chain combines TRBV30 with TRBJ1-3; weak D call: TRBD1 (6 bases). Germline-derived CDR1 and CDR2 are GTSNPN and SVGIG (reference sequence). Deletions cut 0 bases from V and 3 bases from J, with 9 bases between. The CDR3 is 14 amino acids.

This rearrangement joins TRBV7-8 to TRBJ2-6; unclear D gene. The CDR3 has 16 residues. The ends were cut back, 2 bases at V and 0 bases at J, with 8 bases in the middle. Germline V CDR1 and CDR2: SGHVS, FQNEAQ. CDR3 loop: CASSLLATSGANVLTF. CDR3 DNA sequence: TGTGCCAGCAGCTTATTGGCAACCTCTGGGGCCAACGTCCTGACTTTC.

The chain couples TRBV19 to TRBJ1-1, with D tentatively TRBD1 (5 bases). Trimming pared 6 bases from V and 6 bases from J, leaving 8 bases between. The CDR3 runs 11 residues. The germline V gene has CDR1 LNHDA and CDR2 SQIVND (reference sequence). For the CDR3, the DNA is TGTGCCAGTAGGGAGGGGTCTGAAGCTTTCTTT. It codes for CASREGSEAFF.

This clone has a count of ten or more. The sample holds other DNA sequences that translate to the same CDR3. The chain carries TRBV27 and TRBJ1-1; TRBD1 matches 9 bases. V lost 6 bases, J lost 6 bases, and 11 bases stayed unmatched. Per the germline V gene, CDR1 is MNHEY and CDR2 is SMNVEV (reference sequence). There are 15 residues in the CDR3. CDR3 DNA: TGTGCCAGCAGCTCAATACAGGGGGCCAGGGCTGAAGCTTTCTTT. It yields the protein CASSSIQGARAEAFF.

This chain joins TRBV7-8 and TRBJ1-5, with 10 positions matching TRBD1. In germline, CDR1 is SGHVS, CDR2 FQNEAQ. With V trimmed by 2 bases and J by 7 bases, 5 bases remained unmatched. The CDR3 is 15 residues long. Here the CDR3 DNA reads TGTGCCAGCAGCTTATCGGGACAGGGGAGACAGCCCCAGCATTTT. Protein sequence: CASSLSGQGRQPQHF.

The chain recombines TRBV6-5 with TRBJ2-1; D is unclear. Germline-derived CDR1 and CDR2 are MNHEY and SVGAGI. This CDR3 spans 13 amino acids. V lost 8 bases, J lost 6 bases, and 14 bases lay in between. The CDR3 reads CASGSSRSNEQFF. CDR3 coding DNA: TGTGCCAGCGGTTCGTCCAGATCCAATGAGCAGTTCTTC.

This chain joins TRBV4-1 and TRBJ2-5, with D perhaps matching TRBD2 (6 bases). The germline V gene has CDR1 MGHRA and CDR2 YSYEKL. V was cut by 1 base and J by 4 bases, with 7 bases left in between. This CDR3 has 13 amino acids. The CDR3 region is CASSQVGGETQYF. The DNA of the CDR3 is TGCGCCAGCAGCCAAGTGGGGGGAGAGACCCAGTACTTC.

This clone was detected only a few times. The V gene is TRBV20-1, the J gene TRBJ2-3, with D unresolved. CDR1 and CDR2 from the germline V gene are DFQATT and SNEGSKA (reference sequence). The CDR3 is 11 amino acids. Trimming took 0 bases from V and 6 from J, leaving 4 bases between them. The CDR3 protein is CSARDRDTQYF. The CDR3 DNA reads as TGCAGTGCTAGAGATCGGGATACGCAGTATTTT.

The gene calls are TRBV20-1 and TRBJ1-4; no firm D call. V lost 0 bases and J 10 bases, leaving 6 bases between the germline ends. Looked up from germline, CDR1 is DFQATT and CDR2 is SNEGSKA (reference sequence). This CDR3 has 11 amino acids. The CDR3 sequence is CSARDSGKLFF. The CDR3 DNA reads TGCAGTGCTAGAGATAGTGGAAAACTGTTTTTT.

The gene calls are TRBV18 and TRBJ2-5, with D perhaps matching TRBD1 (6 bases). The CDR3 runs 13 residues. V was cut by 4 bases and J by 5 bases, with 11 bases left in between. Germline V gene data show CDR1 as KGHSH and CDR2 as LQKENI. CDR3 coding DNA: TGTGCCAGCTCACTCGGACAGACTGAGACCCAGTACTTC. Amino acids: CASSLGQTETQYF. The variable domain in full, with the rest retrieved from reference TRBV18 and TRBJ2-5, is NAGVMQNPRHLVRRRGQEARLRCSPMKGHSHVYWYRQLPEEGLKFMVYLQKENIIDESGMPKERFSAEFPKEGPSILRIQQVVRGDSAAYFCASSLGQTETQYFGPGTRLLVL.

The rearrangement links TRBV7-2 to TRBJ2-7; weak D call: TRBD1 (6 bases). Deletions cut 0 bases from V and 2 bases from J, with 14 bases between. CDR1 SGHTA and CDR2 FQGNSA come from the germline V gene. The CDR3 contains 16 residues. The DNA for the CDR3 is TGTGCCAGCAGCTTAGCGCAGACAGGCGTCACCTACGAGCAGTACTTC. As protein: CASSLAQTGVTYEQYF. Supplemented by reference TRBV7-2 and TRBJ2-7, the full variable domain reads GAGVSQSPSNKVTEKGKDVELRCDPISGHTALYWYRQSLGQGLEFLIYFQGNSAPDKSGLPSDRFSAERTGGSVSTLTIQRTQQEDSAVYLCASSLAQTGVTYEQYFGPGTRLTVT.

The CDR3 loop reads CASRKVSAGDYEQYF. The CDR3 region has the DNA TGTGCCAGCAGAAAGGTATCGGCAGGGGACTACGAGCAGTACTTC. The chain carries TRBV13 and TRBJ2-7; the D gene is possibly TRBD1 (6 bases). The germline gives CDR1 PRHDT, CDR2 FYEKMQ (reference sequence). The CDR3 has 15 residues. The V end lost 6 bases, the J end lost 3 bases, and 18 bases lay between the germline ends.

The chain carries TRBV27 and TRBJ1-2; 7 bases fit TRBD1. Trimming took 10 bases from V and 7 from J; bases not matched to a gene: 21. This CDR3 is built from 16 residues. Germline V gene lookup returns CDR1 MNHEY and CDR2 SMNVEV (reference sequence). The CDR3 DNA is TGTGCCACGTTAGCGTTCTCAGACAGGGCTTTGAGTGGCTACACCTTC. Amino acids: CATLAFSDRALSGYTF.

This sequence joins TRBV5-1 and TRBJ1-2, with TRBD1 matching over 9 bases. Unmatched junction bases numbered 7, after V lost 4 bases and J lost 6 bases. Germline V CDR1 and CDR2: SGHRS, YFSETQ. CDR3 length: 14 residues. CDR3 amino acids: CASSRWTGENGYTF. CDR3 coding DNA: TGCGCCAGCAGCCGATGGACAGGGGAGAATGGCTACACCTTC.

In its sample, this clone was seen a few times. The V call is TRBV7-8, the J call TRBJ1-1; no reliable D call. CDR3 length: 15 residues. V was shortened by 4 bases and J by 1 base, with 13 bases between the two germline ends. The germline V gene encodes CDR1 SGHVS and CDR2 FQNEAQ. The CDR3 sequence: CASSSGRFGNTEAFF. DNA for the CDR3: TGTGCCAGCAGCTCGGGTCGGTTCGGGAACACTGAAGCTTTCTTT.